Listed here is a single TCR beta chain. As yet, its antigen is unknown. CDR3 length equals 14 residues. J was trimmed by 3 bases and V by 9 bases; bases with no gene match: 10. The germline CDR1 and CDR2 sequences are SGHRS and YFSETQ. Clones were sequenced by immunoSEQ multiplex PCR, and TCRdb holds only the in-frame ones, with some missing. The sample consists of approximately 76,000 clones, around nine tenths of them appearing once. The data stem from a study of OX40 agonist ivuxolimab in advanced cancers. As for the study in general: Six ivuxolimab dose levels, 0.01 to 10 mg/kg, were given intravenously every 2 weeks. Mean age around 60 years, range 23 to 79; 82.7% male. Prior therapy, whether anti-PD-1, anti-PD-L1 or anti-CTLA-4, was allowed, and approximately 40% had some. General study findings and limits: There were, on average, more expanded clones in CD8+ T cells than in CD4+.

This chain links TRBV5-1 with TRBJ2-3, with 7 bases that match TRBD2. The TCR comes from an adult with an advanced solid tumor such as melanoma, head and neck, liver or kidney cancer. The sequenced sample was CD4+ or CD8+ T cells sorted from blood, obtained in a trial of the OX40 agonist ivuxolimab. The CDR3 region has the DNA TGCGCCACCAGGGCGGGAGAACTAACAGATACGCAGTATTTT. It yields the protein CATRAGELTDTQYF.